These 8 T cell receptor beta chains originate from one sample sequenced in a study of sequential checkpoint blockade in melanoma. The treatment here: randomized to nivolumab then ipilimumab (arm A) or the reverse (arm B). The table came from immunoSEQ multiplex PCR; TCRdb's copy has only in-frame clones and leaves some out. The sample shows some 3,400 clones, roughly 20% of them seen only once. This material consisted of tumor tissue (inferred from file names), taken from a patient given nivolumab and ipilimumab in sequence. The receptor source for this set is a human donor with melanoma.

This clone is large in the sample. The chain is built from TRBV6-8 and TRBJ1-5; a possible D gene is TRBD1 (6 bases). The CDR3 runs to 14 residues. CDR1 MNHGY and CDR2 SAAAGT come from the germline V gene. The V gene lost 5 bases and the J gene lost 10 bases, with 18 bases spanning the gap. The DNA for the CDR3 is TGTGCCAGCAGTGCGGGGGAGGGGGGTTATCCCCAGCATTTT. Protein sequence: CASSAGEGGYPQHF.

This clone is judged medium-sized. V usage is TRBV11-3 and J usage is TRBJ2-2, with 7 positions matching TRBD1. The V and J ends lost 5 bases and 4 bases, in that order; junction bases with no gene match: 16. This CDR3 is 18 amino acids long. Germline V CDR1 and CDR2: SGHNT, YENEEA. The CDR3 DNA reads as TGTGCCAGCAGCCCATGGGTCGAGGGGGCGCATCGCACCGGGGAGCTGTTTTTT. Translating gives CASSPWVEGAHRTGELFF.

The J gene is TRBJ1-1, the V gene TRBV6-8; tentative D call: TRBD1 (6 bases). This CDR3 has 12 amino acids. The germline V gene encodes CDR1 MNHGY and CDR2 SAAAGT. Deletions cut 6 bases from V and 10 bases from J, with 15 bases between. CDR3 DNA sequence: TGTGCCAGCAGCCCTGCCCCGGACAGAGCTTTCTTT. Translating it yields CASSPAPDRAFF.

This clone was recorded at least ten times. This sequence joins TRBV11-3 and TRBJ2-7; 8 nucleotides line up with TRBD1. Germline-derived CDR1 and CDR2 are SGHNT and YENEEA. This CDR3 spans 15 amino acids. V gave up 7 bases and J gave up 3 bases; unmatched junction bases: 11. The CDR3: CASNSYRGNDYEQYF. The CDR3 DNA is TGTGCCAGCAACTCATACAGGGGGAACGACTACGAGCAGTACTTC.

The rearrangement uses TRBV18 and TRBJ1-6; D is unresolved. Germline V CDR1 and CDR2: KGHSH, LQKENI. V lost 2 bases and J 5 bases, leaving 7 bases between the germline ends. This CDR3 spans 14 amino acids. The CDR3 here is CASSPGRNNSPLHF. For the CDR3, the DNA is TGTGCCAGCTCACCAGGAAGGAATAATTCACCCCTCCACTTT.

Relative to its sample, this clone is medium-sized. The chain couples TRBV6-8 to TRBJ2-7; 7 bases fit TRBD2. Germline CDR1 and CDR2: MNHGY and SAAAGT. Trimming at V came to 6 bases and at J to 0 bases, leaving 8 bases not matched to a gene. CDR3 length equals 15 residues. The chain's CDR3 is CASSPAGRSSYEQYF. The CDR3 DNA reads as TGTGCCAGCAGCCCAGCGGGACGCTCCTCCTACGAGCAGTACTTC.

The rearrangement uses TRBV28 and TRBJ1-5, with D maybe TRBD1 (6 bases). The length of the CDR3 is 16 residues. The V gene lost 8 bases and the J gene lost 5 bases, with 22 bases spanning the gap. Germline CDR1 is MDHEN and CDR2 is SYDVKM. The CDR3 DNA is TGTGCCAGCGTACCACAGGGATGGTCGGGCTATCAGCCCCAGCATTTT. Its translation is CASVPQGWSGYQPQHF.

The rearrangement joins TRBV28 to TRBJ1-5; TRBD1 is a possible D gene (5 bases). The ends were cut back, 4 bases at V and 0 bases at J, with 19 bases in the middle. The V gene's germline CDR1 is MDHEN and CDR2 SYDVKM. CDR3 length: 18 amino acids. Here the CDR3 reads CASSSGLGVRDSNQPQHF. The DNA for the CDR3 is TGTGCCAGCAGTTCGGGGTTAGGGGTACGGGATAGCAATCAGCCCCAGCATTTT.